These T cell receptor beta chains were read from a single sample in a study of OX40 agonist ivuxolimab in advanced cancers. Some clones are missing from TCRdb's copy, which holds only in-frame ones; the method was immunoSEQ multiplex PCR. This table holds tens of thousands of clones, 85% to 95% found once. The material was CD4+ or CD8+ T cells sorted from blood, obtained in a trial of the OX40 agonist ivuxolimab. The origin of the receptors is an adult with an advanced solid tumor such as melanoma, head and neck, liver or kidney cancer. The CDR3 runs from the conserved cysteine through the conserved F or W. D genes are given only for firm matches. Clone size is stated in some rows and not others, as once, few, many or a class when expanded.

TRBD1	NA	TRBJ2-7	TRBV13	CASSLGTGGLEQYF	TGTGCCAGCAGCTTAGGGACAGGGGGCCTCGAGCAGTACTTC
TRBD1	NA	TRBJ2-7	TRBV9	CASSVGGTAPYEQYF	TGTGCCAGCAGCGTAGGGGGGACAGCTCCCTACGAGCAGTACTTC
TRBD1	NA	TRBJ1-2	TRBV2	CASRGQGSNYGYTF	TGTGCCAGCAGAGGACAGGGGTCCAACTATGGCTACACCTTC
NA	NA	TRBJ2-3	TRBV4-3	CASSQDMTDTQYF	TGCGCCAGCAGCCAAGATATGACAGATACGCAGTATTTT
NA	NA	TRBJ2-3	TRBV9	CASSGDSTDTQYF	TGTGCCAGCAGCGGGGACAGCACAGATACGCAGTATTTT
TRBD1	NA	TRBJ1-2	TRBV11-2	CASRSTGDYGYTF	TGTGCCAGCAGATCGACAGGGGACTATGGCTACACCTTC
NA	once	TRBJ1-1	TRBV2	CASSDPTEIGGMNTEAFF	TGTGCCAGCAGTGACCCCACCGAGATTGGGGGGATGAACACTGAAGCTTTCTTT
TRBD1	NA	TRBJ2-6	TRBV7-3	CASSTGQGVPIGANVLTF	TGTGCCAGCAGCACGGGACAGGGGGTACCCATTGGGGCCAACGTCCTGACTTTC
NA	few	TRBJ1-6	TRBV11-2	CASSQRDIYSPLHF	TGTGCCAGCAGCCAACGGGACATATATTCACCCCTCCACTTT
TRBD2	NA	TRBJ2-1	TRBV11-3	CASSLRLAGYNEQFF	TGTGCCAGCAGCCTAAGACTAGCGGGGTATAATGAGCAGTTCTTC
NA	NA	TRBJ2-1	TRBV2	CASSGRSDEQFF	TGTGCCAGCAGTGGCAGATCGGATGAGCAGTTCTTC